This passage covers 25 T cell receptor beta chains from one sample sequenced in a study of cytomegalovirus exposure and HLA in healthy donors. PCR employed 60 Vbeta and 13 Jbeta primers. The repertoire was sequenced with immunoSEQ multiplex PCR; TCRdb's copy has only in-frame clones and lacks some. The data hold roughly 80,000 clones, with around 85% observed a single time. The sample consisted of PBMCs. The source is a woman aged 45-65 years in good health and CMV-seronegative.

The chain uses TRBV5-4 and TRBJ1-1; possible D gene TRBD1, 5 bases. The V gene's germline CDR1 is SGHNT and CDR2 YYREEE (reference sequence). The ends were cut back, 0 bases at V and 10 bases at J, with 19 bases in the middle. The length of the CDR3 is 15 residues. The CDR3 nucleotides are TGTGCCAGCAGCTTGGGGGGGTTGGAGGGAGAGCGAGCTTTCTTT. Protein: CASSLGGLEGERAFF.

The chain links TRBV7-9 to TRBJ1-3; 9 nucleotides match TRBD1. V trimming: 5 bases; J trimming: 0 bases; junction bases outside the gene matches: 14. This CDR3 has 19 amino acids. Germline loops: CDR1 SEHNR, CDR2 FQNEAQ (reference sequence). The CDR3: CASSLLRDRDTGSGNTIYF. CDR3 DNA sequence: TGTGCCAGCAGCCTCCTCCGGGACAGGGATACGGGCTCTGGAAACACCATATATTTT.

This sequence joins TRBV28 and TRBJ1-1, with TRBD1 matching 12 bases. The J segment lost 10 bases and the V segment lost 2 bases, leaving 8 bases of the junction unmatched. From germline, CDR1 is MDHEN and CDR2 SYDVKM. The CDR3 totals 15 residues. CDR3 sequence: CASSLPGQGAMRAFF. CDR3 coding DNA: TGTGCCAGCAGTTTACCGGGACAGGGGGCGATGAGAGCTTTCTTT.

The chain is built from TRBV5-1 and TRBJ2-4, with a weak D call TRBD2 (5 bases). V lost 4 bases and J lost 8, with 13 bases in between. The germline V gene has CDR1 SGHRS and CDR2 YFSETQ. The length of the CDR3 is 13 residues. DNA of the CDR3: TGCGCCAGCAGCGAGACGGAGGTGGACATTCAGTACTTC. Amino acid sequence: CASSETEVDIQYF.

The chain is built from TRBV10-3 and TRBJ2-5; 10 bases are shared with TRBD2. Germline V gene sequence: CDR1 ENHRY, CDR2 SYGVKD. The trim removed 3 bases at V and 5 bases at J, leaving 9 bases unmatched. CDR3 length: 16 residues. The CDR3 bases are TGTGCCATCAGTGAAATCGGAGCGGGGGGGCGGGAGACCCAGTACTTC. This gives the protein CAISEIGAGGRETQYF.

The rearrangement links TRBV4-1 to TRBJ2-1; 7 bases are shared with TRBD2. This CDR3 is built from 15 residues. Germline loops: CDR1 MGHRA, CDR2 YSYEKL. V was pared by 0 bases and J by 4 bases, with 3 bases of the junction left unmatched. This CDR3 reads CASSQELATYNEQFF. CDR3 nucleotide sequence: TGCGCCAGCAGCCAAGAACTAGCGACATACAATGAGCAGTTCTTC.

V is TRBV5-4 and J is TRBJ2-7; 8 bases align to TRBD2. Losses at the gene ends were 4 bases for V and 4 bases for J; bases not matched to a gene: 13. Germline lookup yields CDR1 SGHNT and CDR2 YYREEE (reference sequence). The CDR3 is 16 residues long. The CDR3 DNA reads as TGTGCCAGCAGCGTTAAAGCGGGGGCCCCCGCTTACGAGCAGTACTTC. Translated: CASSVKAGAPAYEQYF.

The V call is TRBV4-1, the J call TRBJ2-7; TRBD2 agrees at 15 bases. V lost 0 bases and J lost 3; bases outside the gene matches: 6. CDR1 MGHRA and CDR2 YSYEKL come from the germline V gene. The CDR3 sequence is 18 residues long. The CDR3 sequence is CASSQDSGLAGGFYEQYF. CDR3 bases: TGCGCCAGCAGCCAAGATTCGGGACTAGCGGGAGGCTTCTACGAGCAGTACTTC.

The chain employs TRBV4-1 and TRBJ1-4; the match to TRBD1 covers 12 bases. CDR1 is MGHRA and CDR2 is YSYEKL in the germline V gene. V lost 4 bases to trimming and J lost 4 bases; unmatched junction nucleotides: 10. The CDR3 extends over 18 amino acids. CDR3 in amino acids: CASSRWDRGRVNNEKLFF. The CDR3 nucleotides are TGCGCCAGCAGCCGCTGGGACAGGGGGCGCGTAAATAATGAAAAACTGTTTTTT.

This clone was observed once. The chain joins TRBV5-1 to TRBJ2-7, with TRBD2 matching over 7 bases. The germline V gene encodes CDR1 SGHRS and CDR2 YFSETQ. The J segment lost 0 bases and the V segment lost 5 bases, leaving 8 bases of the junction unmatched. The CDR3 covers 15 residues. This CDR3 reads CASSPWGGNSYEQYF. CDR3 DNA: TGCGCCAGCAGTCCTTGGGGGGGAAACTCCTACGAGCAGTACTTC.

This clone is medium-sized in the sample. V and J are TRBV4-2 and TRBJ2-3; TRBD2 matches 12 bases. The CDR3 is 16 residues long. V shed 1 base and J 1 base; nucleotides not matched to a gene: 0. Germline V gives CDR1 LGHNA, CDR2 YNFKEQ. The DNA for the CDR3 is TGTGCCAGCAGCCAAGGACTAGCGGGGGGCACAGATACGCAGTATTTT. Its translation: CASSQGLAGGTDTQYF.

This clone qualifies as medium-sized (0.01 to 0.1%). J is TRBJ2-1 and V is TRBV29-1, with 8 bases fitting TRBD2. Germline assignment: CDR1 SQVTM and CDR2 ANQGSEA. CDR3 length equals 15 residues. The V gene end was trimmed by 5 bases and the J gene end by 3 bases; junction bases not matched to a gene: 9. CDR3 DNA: TGCAGCGTTACGCTACCGGGACTAGACTACAATGAGCAGTTCTTC. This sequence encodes CSVTLPGLDYNEQFF.

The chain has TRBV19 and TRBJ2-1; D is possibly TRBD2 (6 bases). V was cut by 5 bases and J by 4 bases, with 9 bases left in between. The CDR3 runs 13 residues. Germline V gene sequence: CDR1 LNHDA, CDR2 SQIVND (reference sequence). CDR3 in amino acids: CASSLGTYNEQFF. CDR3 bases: TGTGCCAGTAGTCTCGGGACTTACAATGAGCAGTTCTTC.

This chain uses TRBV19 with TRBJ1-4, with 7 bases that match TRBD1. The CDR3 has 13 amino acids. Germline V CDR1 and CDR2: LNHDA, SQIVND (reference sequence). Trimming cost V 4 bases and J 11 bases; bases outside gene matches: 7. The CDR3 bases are TGTGCCAGTAGTAACCGGGACAGAGGGAAACTGTTTTTT. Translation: CASSNRDRGKLFF.

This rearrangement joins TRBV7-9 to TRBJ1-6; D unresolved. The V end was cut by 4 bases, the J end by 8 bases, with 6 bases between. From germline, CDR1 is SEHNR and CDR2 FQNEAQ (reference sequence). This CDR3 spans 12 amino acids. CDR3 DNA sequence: TGTGCCAGCAGCTCCCTAGATTCACCCCTCCACTTT. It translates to CASSSLDSPLHF.

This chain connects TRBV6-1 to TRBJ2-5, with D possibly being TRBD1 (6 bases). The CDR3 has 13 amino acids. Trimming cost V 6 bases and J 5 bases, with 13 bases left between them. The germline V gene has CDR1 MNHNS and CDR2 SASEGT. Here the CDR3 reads CASRSQGMETQYF. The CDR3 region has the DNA TGTGCCAGCAGGAGCCAGGGGATGGAGACCCAGTACTTC.

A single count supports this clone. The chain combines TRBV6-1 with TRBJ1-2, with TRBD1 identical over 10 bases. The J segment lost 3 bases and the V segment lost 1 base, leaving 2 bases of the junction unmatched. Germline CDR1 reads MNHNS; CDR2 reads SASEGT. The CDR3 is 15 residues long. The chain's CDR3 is CASSEGTGGHYGYTF. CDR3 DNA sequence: TGTGCCAGCAGTGAAGGGACAGGGGGGCACTATGGCTACACCTTC.

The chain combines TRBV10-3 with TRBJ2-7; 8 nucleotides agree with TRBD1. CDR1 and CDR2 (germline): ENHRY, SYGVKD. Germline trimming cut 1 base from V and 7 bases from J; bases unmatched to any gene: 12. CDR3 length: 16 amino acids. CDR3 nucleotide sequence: TGTGCCATCAGTGAGTATCCCCCAGACAGGGGAAGTGAGCAGTACGTC. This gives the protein CAISEYPPDRGSEQYV.

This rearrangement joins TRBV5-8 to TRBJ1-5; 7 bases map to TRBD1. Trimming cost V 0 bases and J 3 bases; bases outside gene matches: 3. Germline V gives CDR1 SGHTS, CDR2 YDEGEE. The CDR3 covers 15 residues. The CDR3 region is CASSLGQGNNQPQHF. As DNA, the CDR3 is TGTGCCAGCAGCTTGGGACAGGGTAACAATCAGCCCCAGCATTTT.

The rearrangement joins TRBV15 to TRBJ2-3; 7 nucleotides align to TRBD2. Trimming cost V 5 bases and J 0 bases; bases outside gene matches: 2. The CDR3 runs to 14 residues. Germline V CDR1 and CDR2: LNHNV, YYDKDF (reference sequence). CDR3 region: CATSHSGSTDTQYF. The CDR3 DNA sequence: TGTGCCACCAGCCATAGCGGGAGCACAGATACGCAGTATTTT.

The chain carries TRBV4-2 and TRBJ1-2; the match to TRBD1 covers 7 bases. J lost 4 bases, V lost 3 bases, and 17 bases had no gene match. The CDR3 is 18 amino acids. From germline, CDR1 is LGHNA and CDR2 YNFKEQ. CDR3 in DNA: TGTGCCAGCAGCCATGACAGCAGGTCCACAGGGGCGTTCTATGGCTACACCTTC. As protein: CASSHDSRSTGAFYGYTF.

This CDR3 reads CASSLISQETQYF. CDR3 nucleotide sequence: TGTGCCAGCAGCTTGATTAGCCAAGAGACCCAGTACTTC. The chain has TRBV5-6 and TRBJ2-5; D uncertain. The CDR3 consists of 13 residues. The V end lost 1 base, the J end lost 1 base, and 5 bases lay between the germline ends. The germline gives CDR1 SGHDT, CDR2 YYEEEE.

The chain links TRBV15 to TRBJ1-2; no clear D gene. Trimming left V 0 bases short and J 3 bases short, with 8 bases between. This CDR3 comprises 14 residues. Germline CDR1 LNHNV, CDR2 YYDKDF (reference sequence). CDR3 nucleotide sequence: TGTGCCACCAGCAGAGAAGCCAGCGACTATGGCTACACCTTC. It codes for CATSREASDYGYTF. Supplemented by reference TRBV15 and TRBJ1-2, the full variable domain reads DAMVIQNPRYQVTQFGKPVTLSCSQTLNHNVMYWYQQKSSQAPKLLFHYYDKDFNNEADTPDNFQSRRPNTSFCFLDIRSPGLGDTAMYLCATSREASDYGYTFGSGTRLTVV.

The CDR3, as DNA: TGTGCCAGCAGCCCGTGGACAGGTTTTAGCTCCTACAATGAGCAGTTCTTC. Its protein is CASSPWTGFSSYNEQFF. V usage is TRBV5-8 and J usage is TRBJ2-1; 7 nucleotides line up with TRBD1. Trimming at V came to 4 bases and at J to 0 bases, leaving 10 bases not matched to a gene. The CDR3 runs to 17 residues. Germline assignment: CDR1 SGHTS and CDR2 YDEGEE.

CDR3 sequence reads: CASSLDGRDTGELFF. CDR3 coding DNA: TGTGCCAGCAGTTTGGACGGGAGGGACACCGGGGAGCTGTTTTTT. The rearrangement links TRBV28 to TRBJ2-2, with 8 positions matching TRBD2. The CDR3 runs 15 residues. The V gene end was trimmed by 3 bases and the J gene end by 3 bases; junction bases not matched to a gene: 3. Germline assignment: CDR1 MDHEN and CDR2 SYDVKM.